This T cell receptor (beta chain) was sequenced for a study of cytomegalovirus exposure and HLA in healthy donors. At the level of the study: The platform used for the 120 or so validation repertoires matched that of the roughly 670 first-cohort repertoires, a later analysis reported.

The V and J ends lost 5 bases and 4 bases respectively, with 26 bases between them. The CDR3 spans 18 residues. Germline-derived CDR1 and CDR2 are MNHEY and SMNVEV (reference sequence). On this clone itself: Antigen unknown.

The data were produced by immunoSEQ multiplex PCR, yet TCRdb's version contains in-frame clones alone and is incomplete. The top ten hold approximately 0.95% of the sample, which has around 300,000 clones, approximately 87% seen once. Whole-study findings and limits: First-cohort TCR clusters tended to co-occur in the approximately 120 validation repertoires, a later analysis found. Most observed TCR sequences were rare, whereas some public TCRs were detected in many donors.

V and J are TRBV27 and TRBJ2-5; maybe TRBD1 (5 bases). The receptor comes from a woman aged 18-30 years in good health and CMV-seronegative. The sequencing input was PBMCs. CDR3 in amino acids: CASSATFPPSPRGETQYF. The CDR3 DNA follows: TGTGCCAGCAGTGCCACCTTCCCGCCGAGCCCAAGGGGAGAGACCCAGTACTTC.